A single sample is the source of the 18 T cell receptor beta chains below, sequenced in a study of T cell changes during pregnancy in multiple sclerosis (dated by TCRdb to about 2019). Libraries were built with the immunoSEQ multiplex PCR assay. TCRdb holds this immuneACCESS table with in-frame rearrangements only. Some clones are missing; in checked studies, unresolved V genes explain under half, and the rest has no known cause. Recorded for this sample are around 110,000 clones; under 95% of them occurred a single time. Roughly 1.7% of the sample goes to the ten largest clones. Here the sequenced sample was peripheral blood, taken after pregnancy. These receptor sequences come from a female donor with multiple sclerosis, enrolled in a pregnancy study.

J is TRBJ2-1 and V is TRBV9; 9 bases align to TRBD1. The V gene end was trimmed by 10 bases and the J gene end by 7 bases; junction bases not matched to a gene: 18. This CDR3 spans 16 amino acids. Germline assignment: CDR1 SGDLS and CDR2 YYNGEE. Here the CDR3 DNA reads TGTGCCCGGGCCCCTGAATTACAGGGGGCAGGTAATGAGCAGTTCTTC. It specifies CARAPELQGAGNEQFF.

This clone was picked up one time. V gene TRBV2 combines with J gene TRBJ2-1, with 13 positions matching TRBD2. V gave up 10 bases and J gave up 9 bases; unmatched junction bases: 9. In germline, CDR1 is SNHLY, CDR2 FYNNEI. This CDR3 has 14 amino acids. The CDR3 spells CANKLAGGSGEQFF. The CDR3 DNA sequence: TGTGCCAATAAACTAGCGGGAGGGTCCGGTGAGCAGTTCTTC. The full variable domain, with the rest looked up from reference TRBV2 and TRBJ2-1, is EPEVTQTPSHQVTQMGQEVILRCVPISNHLYFYWYRQILGQKVEFLVSFYNNEISEKSEIFDDQFSVERPDGSNFTLKIRSTKLEDSAMYFCANKLAGGSGEQFFGPGTRLTVL.

The V and J genes are TRBV2 and TRBJ1-2; no clear D. V was clipped by 6 bases and J by 8 bases, with 7 bases between them. Germline V gene sequence: CDR1 SNHLY, CDR2 FYNNEI. The CDR3 runs to 10 residues. CDR3: CASSPLGYTF. CDR3 nucleotides: TGTGCCAGCAGCCCTCTGGGCTACACCTTC. The entire variable domain, with the rest obtained from reference TRBV2 and TRBJ1-2, is as follows: EPEVTQTPSHQVTQMGQEVILRCVPISNHLYFYWYRQILGQKVEFLVSFYNNEISEKSEIFDDQFSVERPDGSNFTLKIRSTKLEDSAMYFCASSPLGYTFGSGTRLTVV.

This clone was seen once. This chain connects TRBV5-4 to TRBJ2-5, with 7 positions matching TRBD1. CDR1 is SGHNT, CDR2 YYREEE, per germline (reference sequence). The CDR3 has 14 residues. J gave up 4 bases and V 6 bases, and 9 bases lay outside the gene matches. The CDR3 reads CASTHKPGGETQYF. The CDR3 DNA follows: TGTGCCAGCACACATAAACCAGGGGGAGAGACCCAGTACTTC.

V is TRBV9 and J is TRBJ2-3, with TRBD2 identical over 7 bases. Germline V gene sequence: CDR1 SGDLS, CDR2 YYNGEE. CDR3 size: 14 residues. V trimming: 3 bases; J trimming: 2 bases; junction bases outside the gene matches: 3. This chain's CDR3 is CASSEGLDTDTQYF. The CDR3 bases are TGTGCCAGCAGCGAAGGACTAGACACAGATACGCAGTATTTT.

The chain recombines TRBV2 with TRBJ1-2; possible D gene TRBD1, 6 bases. V was clipped by 8 bases and J by 8 bases, with 18 bases between them. Germline values: CDR1 SNHLY, CDR2 FYNNEI. This CDR3 has 13 residues. This CDR3 reads CASAGEGVGGYTF. CDR3 sequence (DNA): TGTGCCAGCGCTGGTGAGGGGGTTGGGGGCTACACCTTC.

The J gene is TRBJ2-1, the V gene TRBV7-9; D gene unclear. Trimming pared 1 base from V and 8 bases from J, leaving 6 bases between. Germline-derived CDR1 and CDR2 are SEHNR and FQNEAQ (reference sequence). The CDR3 length is 12 residues. The DNA of the CDR3 is TGTGCCAGCAGCTTAGATTTCGATGAGCAGTTCTTC. Its protein product is CASSLDFDEQFF.

The chain is built from TRBV28 and TRBJ2-1; 10 nucleotides align to TRBD2. Germline assignment: CDR1 MDHEN and CDR2 SYDVKM. The ends lost 6 bases at V and 4 bases at J; junction bases unmatched: 12. The CDR3 extends over 17 amino acids. The CDR3 spells CASSPRTSGHLYNEQFF. The CDR3 DNA sequence: TGTGCCAGCAGCCCCAGGACTAGCGGTCATTTATACAATGAGCAGTTCTTC.

The rearrangement links TRBV6-4 to TRBJ2-1, with D possibly TRBD2 on 6 matching bases. Germline assignment: CDR1 MRHNA and CDR2 SNTAGT. The V end was cut by 6 bases, the J end by 2 bases, with 14 bases between. The CDR3 is 15 residues long. CDR3 in DNA: TGTGCCAGCAGCCTCTGGGCGGGACCCTACAATGAGCAGTTCTTC. Translating it yields CASSLWAGPYNEQFF.

The chain has TRBV19 and TRBJ1-1; 9 bases align to TRBD1. The V gene's germline CDR1 is LNHDA and CDR2 SQIVND (reference sequence). The junction had 7 bases not matched to a gene; V was cut back by 7 bases and J by 4 bases. This CDR3 contains 14 residues. For the CDR3, the DNA is TGTGCCAGTATGGACAGGGGATGGGGCACTGAAGCTTTCTTT. Translating it yields CASMDRGWGTEAFF.

This clone is a singleton in its sample. The rearrangement uses TRBV7-6 and TRBJ1-2, with a possible D match to TRBD1 (6 bases). Looked up from germline, CDR1 is SGHVS and CDR2 is FNYEAQ. Trimming cost V 4 bases and J 8 bases, with 11 bases left between them. The CDR3 has 12 amino acids. CDR3 amino acids: CASSSDSLGYTF. The DNA of the CDR3 is TGTGCCAGCAGCTCGGACAGCTTGGGCTACACCTTC.

The gene calls are TRBV30 and TRBJ2-7; D is uncertain. Germline-derived CDR1 and CDR2 are GTSNPN and SVGIG (reference sequence). CDR3 length: 11 residues. V shed 2 bases and J shed 3 bases, with 5 bases lying between them. The CDR3: CAWSLGYEQYF. As DNA, the CDR3 is TGTGCCTGGAGTCTCGGCTACGAGCAGTACTTC.

The chain links TRBV18 to TRBJ1-1, with D possibly TRBD1 on 6 matching bases. The CDR3 spans 13 residues. Germline V lookup: CDR1 KGHSH, CDR2 LQKENI. V gave up 3 bases and J gave up 8 bases, with 13 bases separating them. This CDR3 is CASSPPGVSEAFF. The CDR3 region has the DNA TGTGCCAGCTCACCCCCAGGGGTCTCGGAAGCTTTCTTT.

The chain employs TRBV7-3 and TRBJ1-6; D might be TRBD1 (6 bases). CDR3 size: 15 residues. The V end was cut by 3 bases, the J end by 7 bases, with 13 bases between. Per the germline V gene, CDR1 is SGHTA and CDR2 is FQGTGA. In nucleotides, the CDR3 is TGTGCCAGCAGCTTTTTTGCAAGGGGGAATTCACCCCTCCACTTT. Protein product: CASSFFARGNSPLHF.

This sequence joins TRBV5-1 and TRBJ2-7; TRBD2 matches at 11 bases. Per germline, CDR1 SGHRS and CDR2 YFSETQ. With V trimmed by 3 bases and J by 3 bases, 5 bases remained unmatched. This CDR3 contains 15 residues. In DNA form, the CDR3 reads TGCGCCAGCAGCTCCCTTAGCGGGAGGGACTACGAGCAGTACTTC. Translating it yields CASSSLSGRDYEQYF.

The chain couples TRBV27 to TRBJ2-1, with 10 nucleotides matching TRBD2. This CDR3 spans 16 amino acids. Trimming removed 6 bases from V and 3 bases from J; junction bases left unmatched: 8. The germline V gene has CDR1 MNHEY and CDR2 SMNVEV (reference sequence). CDR3 region: CASRYLAGVNYNEQFF. The CDR3, as DNA: TGTGCCAGCAGGTACCTAGCGGGAGTAAACTACAATGAGCAGTTCTTC.

J is TRBJ2-3 and V is TRBV30, with a tentative D call TRBD2 (5 bases). V lost 0 bases to trimming and J lost 0 bases, with 13 bases between them. The CDR3 runs to 16 residues. In germline, CDR1 is GTSNPN, CDR2 SVGIG (reference sequence). CDR3 residues: CAWSVGGLPSTDTQYF. In DNA, the CDR3 is TGTGCCTGGAGTGTAGGAGGACTCCCTAGCACAGATACGCAGTATTTT.

The rearrangement joins TRBV18 to TRBJ1-1, with unresolved D. V was trimmed by 3 bases and J by 2 bases, leaving 7 bases between them. Looked up from germline, CDR1 is KGHSH and CDR2 is LQKENI. The CDR3 loop spans 13 amino acids. The CDR3 reads CASSPFKNTEAFF. For the CDR3, the DNA is TGTGCCAGCTCACCGTTCAAAAACACTGAAGCTTTCTTT.